Below are 15 T cell receptor beta chains sequenced from a single sample in a study of cytomegalovirus exposure and HLA in healthy donors. Amplification used 60 Vbeta primers and 13 Jbeta primers. Method: immunoSEQ multiplex PCR; TCRdb's copy keeps in-frame clones and lacks some. The sample has about 150,000 clones; more than 60% are singletons. The material sequenced was PBMCs. These receptors all stem from a man aged 35 to 55 in good health and CMV-seropositive.

The chain has TRBV9 and TRBJ2-7, with D unresolved. The length of the CDR3 is 13 residues. V was cut by 4 bases and J by 5 bases, with 13 bases left in between. CDR1 SGDLS and CDR2 YYNGEE come from the germline V gene. The CDR3 here is CASSLSMSHEQYF. DNA for the CDR3: TGTGCCAGCAGCCTATCGATGAGCCACGAGCAGTACTTC.

The CDR3 loop is CASSSLPITGSYNEQFF. DNA for the CDR3: TGTGCCAGCAGTTCCCTCCCTATTACCGGCTCCTACAATGAGCAGTTCTTC. V and J are TRBV27 and TRBJ2-1; unclear D gene. Looked up from germline, CDR1 is MNHEY and CDR2 is SMNVEV (reference sequence). Trimming removed 4 bases from V and 0 bases from J, with 16 bases in between. This CDR3 region has 17 residues.

The chain is built from TRBV28 and TRBJ2-7; the D gene is possibly TRBD2 (5 bases). CDR1 is MDHEN and CDR2 is SYDVKM in the germline V gene. The V gene lost 3 bases and the J gene lost 1 base, with 22 bases spanning the gap. This CDR3 has 18 amino acids. CDR3 DNA sequence: TGTGCCAGCAGTTTCGCCGCTACGGGGAACCCCCCTTCCTACGAGCAGTACTTC. This codes for CASSFAATGNPPSYEQYF. Combining the CDR3 with reference TRBV28 and TRBJ2-7 gives the whole variable domain DVKVTQSSRYLVKRTGEKVFLECVQDMDHENMFWYRQDPGLGLRLIYFSYDVKMKEKGDIPEGYSVSREKKERFSLILESASTNQTSMYLCASSFAATGNPPSYEQYFGPGTRLTVT.

The chain carries TRBV19 and TRBJ2-1, with 9 bases matching TRBD2. CDR1 LNHDA and CDR2 SQIVND come from the germline V gene (reference sequence). This CDR3 region has 15 residues. V shed 5 bases and J 2 bases; nucleotides not matched to a gene: 4. The CDR3 is CASSVSGRTYNEQFF. In DNA, the CDR3 is TGTGCCAGTAGTGTAAGCGGGAGGACCTACAATGAGCAGTTCTTC. Based on the CDR3 plus reference TRBV19 and TRBJ2-1, the full variable domain is DGGITQSPKYLFRKEGQNVTLSCEQNLNHDAMYWYRQDPGQGLRLIYYSQIVNDFQKGDIAEGYSVSREKKESFPLTVTSAQKNPTAFYLCASSVSGRTYNEQFFGPGTRLTVL.

This clone appeared a single time. The chain combines TRBV6-5 with TRBJ1-1; 10 bases fit TRBD1. This CDR3 is 14 amino acids long. The J segment lost 6 bases and the V segment lost 6 bases, leaving 7 bases of the junction unmatched. CDR1 and CDR2 from the germline V gene are MNHEY and SVGAGI. CDR3 sequence: CASRLTGTGAEAFF. DNA for the CDR3: TGTGCCAGCAGACTAACCGGGACAGGGGCTGAAGCTTTCTTT.

CDR3 protein: CASSLVGTGFSGELFF. The CDR3 nucleotides are TGCGCCAGCAGCTTGGTCGGGACAGGGTTTTCCGGGGAGCTGTTTTTT. V is TRBV5-1 and J is TRBJ2-2, with 9 nucleotides matching TRBD1. Germline loops: CDR1 SGHRS, CDR2 YFSETQ. The CDR3 is 16 residues long. With V trimmed by 0 bases and J by 6 bases, 6 bases remained unmatched.

The genes are TRBV11-2 and TRBJ2-1; 9 bases map to TRBD2. Germline CDR1 SGHAT, CDR2 FQNNGV. The length of the CDR3 is 16 residues. The V segment lost 5 bases and the J segment 5 bases; nucleotides outside the gene matches: 10. The CDR3 DNA reads TGTGCCAGCAGCCCAACCACTAGCGGGCTTCACAATGAGCAGTTCTTC. Translated: CASSPTTSGLHNEQFF.

V gene TRBV7-2 combines with J gene TRBJ2-5; D is possibly TRBD2 (6 bases). There are 14 residues in the CDR3. The germline V gene has CDR1 SGHTA and CDR2 FQGNSA. Between the trimmed V and J ends, which lost 5 bases and 2 bases, there was a span of 12 bases. CDR3 region: CASSPGGRQETQYF. CDR3 DNA: TGTGCCAGCAGCCCCGGAGGGAGGCAAGAGACCCAGTACTTC. The full variable domain, completed using reference TRBV7-2 and TRBJ2-5, is GAGVSQSPSNKVTEKGKDVELRCDPISGHTALYWYRQSLGQGLEFLIYFQGNSAPDKSGLPSDRFSAERTGGSVSTLTIQRTQQEDSAVYLCASSPGGRQETQYFGPGTRLLVL.

The chain recombines TRBV4-3 with TRBJ1-5; 8 bases are a match to TRBD1. CDR1 LGHNA and CDR2 YSLEER come from the germline V gene. V gave up 1 base and J gave up 1 base; unmatched junction bases: 3. The CDR3 is made up of 16 amino acids. The CDR3: CASSQATGGSNQPQHF. CDR3 nucleotides: TGCGCCAGCAGCCAAGCAACAGGGGGAAGCAATCAGCCCCAGCATTTT.

This rearrangement joins TRBV27 to TRBJ2-5; D might be TRBD1 (5 bases). This CDR3 has 13 amino acids. The V gene lost 8 bases and the J gene lost 5 bases, with 15 bases spanning the gap. Germline V lookup: CDR1 MNHEY, CDR2 SMNVEV (reference sequence). The DNA for the CDR3 is TGTGCCAGCCGGGCTCCCCCAGGGGAGACCCAGTACTTC. This encodes CASRAPPGETQYF.

This clone was observed a handful of times. V is TRBV25-1 and J is TRBJ2-5; perhaps TRBD2 as D (6 bases). Germline V gives CDR1 MGHDK, CDR2 SYGVNS. Deletions cut 4 bases from V and 4 bases from J, with 19 bases between. The CDR3 covers 16 residues. CDR3 bases: TGTGCCAGCAGTGGAGGAGCTGGGAGGCTAGCAGAGACCCAGTACTTC. Encoded protein: CASSGGAGRLAETQYF.

The chain combines TRBV2 with TRBJ1-4; perhaps TRBD1 as D (5 bases). The germline V and J ends were trimmed by 7 bases and 8 bases, with 17 bases remaining between them. The CDR3 has 14 residues. The V gene's germline CDR1 is SNHLY and CDR2 FYNNEI. For the CDR3, the DNA is TGTGCCAGCAAGGACGGAAGGGGTGGAGAAAAACTGTTTTTT. Its translation: CASKDGRGGEKLFF.

V and J are TRBV5-1 and TRBJ1-4; 10 nucleotides agree with TRBD1. This CDR3 spans 15 amino acids. Trimming removed 0 bases from V and 6 bases from J; junction bases left unmatched: 2. The germline gives CDR1 SGHRS, CDR2 YFSETQ. In DNA form, the CDR3 reads TGCGCCAGCAGCTTGGTCGGGACAGGGGATGAAAAACTGTTTTTT. This encodes CASSLVGTGDEKLFF.

V gene TRBV19 combines with J gene TRBJ2-7, with D uncertain. CDR3 length: 14 residues. CDR1 is LNHDA, CDR2 SQIVND, per germline (reference sequence). Trimming stripped 5 bases from V and 2 bases from J, with 13 bases between. The CDR3 region has the DNA TGTGCCAGTAGTCCCGTCACGCGCACCTACGAGCAGTACTTC. Amino acids: CASSPVTRTYEQYF.

The V gene is TRBV7-9, the J gene TRBJ2-7, with D hard to call. CDR1 and CDR2 (germline): SEHNR, FQNEAQ (reference sequence). Trimming shortened V by 7 bases and J by 2 bases, and 9 bases separated the two germline ends. The CDR3 is 12 amino acids. CDR3 protein: CASTDTAYEQYF. The CDR3 coding sequence is TGTGCCAGCACCGACACAGCCTACGAGCAGTACTTC.